This T cell receptor (beta chain) was sequenced during a study of blood T cell repertoires in COVID-19. Overall study context: There were acute and convalescent COVID-19 samples, and they came from the United States, Italy and Spain.

The germline CDR1 and CDR2 sequences are MNHEY and SVGAGI. This CDR3 region has 14 residues. V lost 6 bases and J lost 3; bases outside the gene matches: 5. As handled by the study authors: Nucleated cell counts were estimated from reference gene primer amplification. Here immunoSEQ multiplex PCR was the method, and the copy in TCRdb shows in-frame clones only, minus some. D and trimming come from the DNA, and the V and J calls and clone size come from that table. The sample consists of 150,000 to 170,000 clones, around 85% of them appearing once. The chain carries TRBV6-5 and TRBJ1-1, with TRBD1 identical over 9 bases. The receptor was derived from an older woman with acute or convalescent COVID-19. Specimen: peripheral blood. The CDR3 sequence is CASRQGAGDTEAFF. CDR3 sequence (DNA): TGTGCCAGCAGACAGGGGGCAGGGGACACTGAAGCTTTCTTT.